The clone carrying this T cell receptor beta chain is medium-sized. Its antigen is still unknown. These data originate in a study of spatial heterogeneity in lung cancer. Study results and limitations: For expanded intratumoral alpha and beta TCRs, counts tracked tumor mutation counts.

The CDR3 has 13 residues. Germline CDR1 SQVTM, CDR2 ANQGSEA. Trimming shortened V by 0 bases and J by 4 bases, and 9 bases separated the two germline ends. Noted time point: sample taken at primary tumor resection. TCRdb called the 5' RACE reads again in MiXCR, with one record for every CDR3 protein. The table lists some 6,000 distinct CDR3 sequences, less than 15% of them singletons. The material was lung tumor tissue, obtained at surgery. The receptor comes from a male donor with early-stage non-small cell lung cancer. V and J are TRBV29-1 and TRBJ1-1; D is perhaps TRBD1 (5 bases). In DNA, the CDR3 is TGCAGCGTTGAAGATCTGAGGGGCACTGAAGCTTTCTTT. Protein: CSVEDLRGTEAFF.